The 32 T cell receptor beta chains reported below all come from one sample, sequenced in a study of blood T cell repertoires in COVID-19. Some clones are missing from TCRdb's copy, which holds only in-frame ones; the method was immunoSEQ multiplex PCR. This table holds about 94,000 clones, 80% found once. Sequencing was done on a sample of peripheral blood. These receptors were obtained from a woman older than 75 with acute or convalescent COVID-19.

V gene TRBV30 combines with J gene TRBJ2-2, with D perhaps TRBD2 (5 bases). This CDR3 contains 12 residues. Germline-derived CDR1 and CDR2 are GTSNPN and SVGIG (reference sequence). Trimming stripped 3 bases from V and 4 bases from J, with 6 bases between. The CDR3: CAWREATGELFF. CDR3 DNA: TGTGCCTGGAGGGAGGCCACCGGGGAGCTGTTTTTT.

The chain combines TRBV29-1 with TRBJ2-7; D gene uncertain. The length of the CDR3 is 12 residues. The germline V and J ends were trimmed by 3 bases and 4 bases, with 10 bases remaining between them. The germline gives CDR1 SQVTM, CDR2 ANQGSEA. CDR3 in DNA: TGCAGCGTTGAGTTGACAAAATACGAGCAGTACTTC. Translation gives CSVELTKYEQYF.

The rearrangement joins TRBV6-5 to TRBJ1-2; D is possibly TRBD1 (6 bases). The V end was cut by 0 bases, the J end by 4 bases, with 15 bases between. From germline, CDR1 is MNHEY and CDR2 SVGAGI. This CDR3 spans 16 amino acids. CDR3 in amino acids: CASSYSMRGRGYGYTF. CDR3 DNA: TGTGCCAGCAGTTACTCGATGAGGGGCAGGGGCTATGGCTACACCTTC.

The sample holds a few counts of this clone. The J gene is TRBJ2-1, the V gene TRBV2; D not resolved. Germline V gene sequence: CDR1 SNHLY, CDR2 FYNNEI. Trimming left V 8 bases short and J 0 bases short, with 8 bases between. The CDR3 extends over 13 amino acids. The CDR3 DNA follows: TGTGCCAGCTCCCAGGACTCCTACAATGAGCAGTTCTTC. Translated, it gives CASSQDSYNEQFF.

This clone was seen once. The chain joins TRBV2 to TRBJ1-2; D might be TRBD1 (5 bases). The CDR3 covers 13 residues. Germline V gene sequence: CDR1 SNHLY, CDR2 FYNNEI. The V and J ends lost 6 bases and 0 bases respectively, with 8 bases between them. CDR3 region: CASRTVTNYGYTF. The CDR3 nucleotides read TGTGCCAGCAGGACAGTTACTAACTATGGCTACACCTTC.

The rearrangement joins TRBV2 to TRBJ1-5; tentatively, D is TRBD1 (6 bases). The length of the CDR3 is 13 residues. From germline, CDR1 is SNHLY and CDR2 FYNNEI. V lost 7 bases, J lost 5 bases, and 12 bases lay in between. CDR3 loop: CASIKQGDQPQHF. Written as DNA, the CDR3 is TGTGCCAGCATCAAACAGGGAGATCAGCCCCAGCATTTT. Supplemented by reference TRBV2 and TRBJ1-5, the full variable domain reads EPEVTQTPSHQVTQMGQEVILRCVPISNHLYFYWYRQILGQKVEFLVSFYNNEISEKSEIFDDQFSVERPDGSNFTLKIRSTKLEDSAMYFCASIKQGDQPQHFGDGTRLSIL.

V and J are TRBV15 and TRBJ2-2; weak D call: TRBD2 (6 bases). Germline V gives CDR1 LNHNV, CDR2 YYDKDF (reference sequence). CDR3 length: 19 amino acids. The ends were cut back, 3 bases at V and 4 bases at J, with 24 bases in the middle. The chain's CDR3 is CATSSGGTGRGLSTGELFF. Written as DNA, the CDR3 is TGTGCCACCAGCAGTGGAGGGACTGGTCGCGGGCTTAGCACCGGGGAGCTGTTTTTT.

This clone was seen once. This sequence joins TRBV6-4 and TRBJ1-2; no definite D call. Germline V CDR1 and CDR2: MRHNA, SNTAGT. Trimming cost V 2 bases and J 4 bases, with 5 bases left between them. The CDR3 totals 12 residues. The CDR3 nucleotides are TGTGCCAGCAGTGACACCGGCTATGGCTACACCTTC. It is translated as CASSDTGYGYTF.

The chain has TRBV2 and TRBJ2-7, with TRBD2 matching 13 bases. Trimming removed 2 bases from V and 6 bases from J; junction bases left unmatched: 10. The CDR3 is 17 amino acids. The germline V gene encodes CDR1 SNHLY and CDR2 FYNNEI. For the CDR3, the DNA is TGTGCCAGCAGTGAATGGCCACTAGCGGGAGGGCCCAGCGAGCAGTACTTC. Amino acids: CASSEWPLAGGPSEQYF.

The chain combines TRBV5-1 with TRBJ2-7; the match to TRBD2 covers 10 bases. From germline, CDR1 is SGHRS and CDR2 YFSETQ. CDR3 length: 16 residues. The junction had 3 bases not matched to a gene; V was cut back by 0 bases and J by 0 bases. CDR3 coding DNA: TGCGCCAGCAGCTTGGGGTCTAGCGGGAGCTCCTACGAGCAGTACTTC. Its translation is CASSLGSSGSSYEQYF.

This clone came up a few times. The J gene is TRBJ2-3, the V gene TRBV6-2 or TRBV6-3, with D maybe TRBD2 (6 bases). Trimming pared 2 bases from V and 8 bases from J, leaving 11 bases between. The CDR3 sequence is 13 residues long. Germline CDR1 MNHEY, CDR2 SVGEGT. CDR3 bases: TGTGCCAGCAGTTACGCGACTAGGGCTACGCAGTATTTT. Amino acid sequence: CASSYATRATQYF.

This clone was recorded only once. This chain joins TRBV6-5 and TRBJ1-5; D is ambiguous. The CDR3 spans 15 residues. V lost 0 bases and J 2 bases, leaving 8 bases between the germline ends. Germline V gene data show CDR1 as MNHEY and CDR2 as SVGAGI. DNA for the CDR3: TGTGCCAGCAGTTACTCGAACGCAGGCAATCAGCCCCAGCATTTT. The encoded protein is CASSYSNAGNQPQHF.

The chain links TRBV6-4 to TRBJ2-1, with 7 bases matching TRBD2. The germline CDR1 and CDR2 sequences are MRHNA and SNTAGT. This CDR3 region has 13 residues. The V segment lost 2 bases and the J segment 9 bases; nucleotides outside the gene matches: 4. CDR3: CASSDQGGVEQFF. The CDR3 bases are TGTGCCAGCAGTGACCAGGGAGGGGTTGAGCAGTTCTTC.

V and J are TRBV11-2 and TRBJ2-7; unclear D gene. CDR1 is SGHAT, CDR2 FQNNGV, per germline. With 2 bases removed from V and 0 bases from J, the gap between germline ends came to 8 bases. The CDR3 is 14 amino acids. Here the CDR3 reads CASSLSYGSYEQYF. CDR3 DNA: TGTGCCAGCAGCTTATCGTACGGCTCCTACGAGCAGTACTTC.

V usage is TRBV2 and J usage is TRBJ2-2; 8 bases are shared with TRBD1. The CDR3 spans 15 residues. V lost 7 bases and J lost 5; bases outside the gene matches: 9. Per germline, CDR1 SNHLY and CDR2 FYNNEI. CDR3 protein: CASTRQGALTGELFF. CDR3 nucleotide sequence: TGTGCCAGCACGCGGCAGGGGGCGTTGACCGGGGAGCTGTTTTTT.

The chain carries TRBV5-4 and TRBJ2-7; D not certain. The CDR3 has 14 residues. Germline V gives CDR1 SGHNT, CDR2 YYREEE (reference sequence). Between the trimmed V and J ends, which lost 0 bases and 1 base, there was a span of 8 bases. The DNA for the CDR3 is TGTGCCAGCAGCTTGGCGGAGTGGTCCTACGAGCAGTACTTC. Residues: CASSLAEWSYEQYF.

This rearrangement joins TRBV19 to TRBJ2-1; TRBD1 aligns across 7 bases. Germline CDR1 and CDR2: LNHDA and SQIVND (reference sequence). With V trimmed by 5 bases and J by 4 bases, 5 bases remained unmatched. The CDR3 contains 14 residues. The CDR3 protein is CASSVGTAYNEQFF. CDR3 nucleotides: TGTGCCAGTAGTGTCGGGACAGCGTACAATGAGCAGTTCTTC. The full variable domain, with the rest looked up from reference TRBV19 and TRBJ2-1, is DGGITQSPKYLFRKEGQNVTLSCEQNLNHDAMYWYRQDPGQGLRLIYYSQIVNDFQKGDIAEGYSVSREKKESFPLTVTSAQKNPTAFYLCASSVGTAYNEQFFGPGTRLTVL.

The chain is built from TRBV18 and TRBJ2-7; D is unresolved. The germline V and J ends were trimmed by 1 base and 6 bases, with 13 bases remaining between them. CDR1 KGHSH and CDR2 LQKENI come from the germline V gene. The CDR3 length is 14 residues. CDR3: CASSPQRQPGEQYF. CDR3 DNA: TGTGCCAGCTCACCACAGAGGCAGCCGGGCGAGCAGTACTTC.

With regard to this clone: At one of its ends the junction is not consistent with the germline gene, which may arise from a read error. This rearrangement joins TRBV6-5 to TRBJ2-2; D is unresolved. The CDR3 extends over 14 amino acids. Germline V CDR1 and CDR2: MNHEY, SVGAGI. The CDR3 reads CASLLAENTGELFF. The CDR3 nucleotides are TGCGCCAGCCTATTGGCGGAGAACACCGGGGAGCTGTTTTTT.

The gene calls are TRBV7-9 and TRBJ2-2; D gene ambiguous. V gave up 8 bases and J gave up 1 base, with 8 bases separating them. The CDR3 consists of 13 residues. Germline CDR1 is SEHNR and CDR2 is FQNEAQ (reference sequence). This chain's CDR3 is CASVWQNTGELFF. Written as DNA, the CDR3 is TGTGCCAGCGTTTGGCAGAACACCGGGGAGCTGTTTTTT.

The chain employs TRBV5-4 and TRBJ1-4; D call uncertain. Germline V CDR1 and CDR2: SGHNT, YYREEE (reference sequence). Trimming stripped 1 base from V and 1 base from J, with 5 bases between. This CDR3 spans 14 amino acids. The CDR3 sequence is CASSLRGTNEKLFF. As DNA, the CDR3 is TGTGCCAGCAGCTTGCGGGGAACTAATGAAAAACTGTTTTTT.

The chain employs TRBV24-1 and TRBJ2-3; 7 bases fit TRBD1. The J segment lost 0 bases and the V segment lost 7 bases, leaving 6 bases of the junction unmatched. The CDR3 sequence is 15 residues long. Looked up from germline, CDR1 is KGHDR and CDR2 is SFDVKD. The CDR3 region is CATSPRDSSTDTQYF. In nucleotides, the CDR3 is TGTGCCACCAGCCCACGGGACAGTAGCACAGATACGCAGTATTTT.

The rearrangement links TRBV5-1 to TRBJ2-5; 11 bases fit TRBD1. Looked up from germline, CDR1 is SGHRS and CDR2 is YFSETQ. The CDR3 spans 15 residues. With V trimmed by 0 bases and J by 4 bases, 2 bases remained unmatched. CDR3 in amino acids: CASSLAGTGGETQYF. CDR3 nucleotides: TGCGCCAGCAGCTTGGCCGGGACAGGGGGAGAGACCCAGTACTTC. Supplemented by reference TRBV5-1 and TRBJ2-5, the full variable domain reads KAGVTQTPRYLIKTRGQQVTLSCSPISGHRSVSWYQQTPGQGLQFLFEYFSETQRNKGNFPGRFSGRQFSNSRSEMNVSTLELGDSALYLCASSLAGTGGETQYFGPGTRLLVL.

This clone came up once. Here the CDR3 reads CASSFGYGGRNIQYF. The CDR3 DNA is TGTGCCAGCAGTTTTGGGTATGGGGGGAGAAACATTCAGTACTTC. The chain employs TRBV6-2 or TRBV6-3 and TRBJ2-4; D is perhaps TRBD2 (6 bases). Deletions cut 4 bases from V and 6 bases from J, with 16 bases between. Germline lookup yields CDR1 MNHEY and CDR2 SVGEGT. This CDR3 spans 15 amino acids.

The J gene is TRBJ2-7, the V gene TRBV27; D not certain. Germline CDR1 reads MNHEY; CDR2 reads SMNVEV (reference sequence). Trimming stripped 3 bases from V and 0 bases from J, with 15 bases between. CDR3 length equals 16 residues. The CDR3 protein is CASSFSPTQFSYEQYF. For the CDR3, the DNA is TGTGCCAGCAGTTTTTCTCCTACCCAATTCTCCTACGAGCAGTACTTC.

The J gene is TRBJ1-1, the V gene TRBV5-4, with 7 positions matching TRBD1. This CDR3 is 17 amino acids long. The J segment lost 1 base and the V segment lost 0 bases, leaving 9 bases of the junction unmatched. Germline CDR1 reads SGHNT; CDR2 reads YYREEE (reference sequence). The CDR3 bases are TGTGCCAGCAGCTTGGAGGACAGGAATGGGGGGAACACTGAAGCTTTCTTT. Translated, it gives CASSLEDRNGGNTEAFF. Together with reference TRBV5-4 and TRBJ1-1, the CDR3 gives the full variable domain: ETGVTQSPTHLIKTRGQQVTLRCSSQSGHNTVSWYQQALGQGPQFIFQYYREEENGRGNFPPRFSGLQFPNYSSELNVNALELDDSALYLCASSLEDRNGGNTEAFFGQGTRLTVV.

The rearrangement uses TRBV3-1 (or the pseudogene TRBV3-2) and TRBJ1-5; D gene unclear. Germline CDR1 and CDR2: LGHDT and YNNKEL (reference sequence). The length of the CDR3 is 18 residues. With 10 bases removed from V and 0 bases from J, the gap between germline ends came to 25 bases. The CDR3 here is CAIALIPPVVYSNQPQHF. The CDR3 region has the DNA TGTGCCATCGCGCTTATTCCGCCGGTTGTTTATAGCAATCAGCCCCAGCATTTT.

This clone was recorded only once. The CDR3 reads CASSSTGGTADEQFF. CDR3 DNA sequence: TGTGCCAGCAGCTCGACAGGGGGCACAGCGGATGAGCAGTTCTTC. The chain combines TRBV7-2 with TRBJ2-1; 10 bases match TRBD1. This CDR3 is 15 amino acids long. Germline V gene data show CDR1 as SGHTA and CDR2 as FQGNSA. V shed 4 bases and J 8 bases; nucleotides not matched to a gene: 8.

This chain uses TRBV6-6 with TRBJ1-5; 7 bases are shared with TRBD1. CDR3 length: 14 residues. Germline assignment: CDR1 MNHNY and CDR2 SVGAGI (reference sequence). Losses at the gene ends were 4 bases for V and 4 bases for J; bases not matched to a gene: 4. CDR3 amino acids: CASSWDRGNQPQHF. CDR3 coding DNA: TGTGCCAGCAGTTGGGACAGAGGGAATCAGCCCCAGCATTTT.

DNA of the CDR3: TGTGCCAGCAGTTCTCGACATCTTGGTAACTATGGCTACACCTTC. This sequence encodes CASSSRHLGNYGYTF. This rearrangement joins TRBV6-5 to TRBJ1-2, with D hard to call. Between the trimmed V and J ends, which lost 4 bases and 1 base, there was a span of 13 bases. The CDR3 covers 15 residues. Germline values: CDR1 MNHEY, CDR2 SVGAGI.

This clone was detected a few times. The V and J genes are TRBV7-2 and TRBJ2-1; D might be TRBD2 (5 bases). Germline values: CDR1 SGHTA, CDR2 FQGNSA. The CDR3 runs to 13 residues. Trimming shortened V by 5 bases and J by 4 bases, and 9 bases separated the two germline ends. The CDR3 protein is CASSGSTYNEQFF. The CDR3 region has the DNA TGTGCCAGCAGCGGGAGTACATACAATGAGCAGTTCTTC.

V gene TRBV4-2 combines with J gene TRBJ1-2, with unresolved D. The CDR3 spans 13 residues. Germline V lookup: CDR1 LGHNA, CDR2 YNFKEQ. V lost 8 bases, J lost 0 bases, and 10 bases lay in between. The CDR3: CASGLSSNYGYTF. The DNA for the CDR3 is TGTGCCAGCGGGCTGAGTTCTAACTATGGCTACACCTTC.